What follows is one TCR beta chain and its context. No cognate antigen has been identified for it. Base qualities are not at hand, and no much larger clone is one base apart. TCRbeta CDR3 regions were amplified from genomic DNA by means of the immunoSEQ Assay, a bias-controlled multiplex PCR. From the authors' description of their analysis: The number of nucleated cells in each sample was estimated from the amplification of reference gene primers within the assay. Sequence reads were collapsed and filtered to measure the absolute abundance of every unique TCRbeta CDR3 rearrangement. For each sample, productive Simpson clonality was calculated as the square root of Simpson's diversity index over productive rearrangements. TCRdb's version of the immuneACCESS table is confined to in-frame rearrangements and falls short of the full clone set. An unresolved V gene accounts for under half of the shortfall where checked; the remainder is of unknown origin. V and J calls and clone size come straight from that table; D and trimming were deduced from the DNA. The sample table shows about 37,000 clones, and roughly 88% are seen once. The ten largest clones capture about an eighth of the sample.

The V end loses 6 bases and the J end loses 9 bases, and a stretch of 12 bases separates them. CDR1 is given as LGHDT and CDR2 as YNNKEL, both from the germline V gene (reference sequence). The cysteine opens and the phenylalanine closes a CDR3 of 12 amino acids. The retained sequence is limited to the CDR3, 36 bases, with the frame set at the first base. The data were obtained in a study of blood T cell repertoires in COVID-19 (TCRdb year 2020). Study-level background: Collaborator samples came from the United States, Italy and Spain and covered acute and convalescent phases of COVID-19. The sample metadata nearly always contained a de-identified subject ID, COVID-19 status, age in years and sex. Deeply sampled blood TCRbeta repertoires from subjects exposed to, actively infected with, or recovered from COVID-19 were included in the dataset. Where available, HLA class I and class II types were taken from metadata supplied by the sample provider and were not determined by assay-based typing. The repertoires were released in a freely available public database intended as a resource for research on the immune response to SARS-CoV-2. The prospective study material was composed of cDNA or gDNA derived from T cells, B-cell-depleted T cells, or PBMCs. The samples were drawn from the first 160 participants of the ongoing ImmuneRACE study and from roughly 1,300 subjects provided by 6 global collaborators. The investigation overall reported the following: The amount of clinical and demographic metadata varied by source and participant and was provided uncurated.

Collaborating institutions collected whole blood in K2EDTA tubes following their own protocols. Collaborator samples were shipped for TCRbeta analysis as frozen whole blood, isolated PBMCs, or DNA extracted from either sample type. The sequenced sample was peripheral blood. The TCR was taken from a man aged 55 to 70 with active COVID-19. The chain was built from TRBV3-1 (or the pseudogene TRBV3-2) and TRBJ2-1, with no confidently assigned D gene. The CDR3: CASRLSPGEQFF. In nucleotide form, the sequence is TGTGCCAGCAGGCTTAGCCCCGGTGAGCAGTTCTTC.